The T cell receptor (beta chain) under discussion was sequenced for a study of naive and memory T cell subsets. CDR3 length equals 14 residues. V lost 6 bases, J lost 4 bases, and 8 bases stayed unmatched. This clonotype has at least ten counts. Two oligonucleotides, mixed equimolar, formed the beta constant-region primer covering TRBC1 and TRBC2. TCRdb called the UMI-ligation and nested PCR reads again in MiXCR, with one record for every CDR3 protein. The sample lists tens of thousands of distinct CDR3 sequences, over 7% occurring once. Sequencing input: central memory CD4+ T cells from blood. The sequence was collected from a human donor in good health. The chain uses TRBV12-3 or TRBV12-4 and TRBJ1-1; 7 bases agree with TRBD1. This CDR3 is CASRPDRVVTEAFF. DNA for the CDR3: TGTGCCAGCAGGCCCGACAGGGTTGTCACTGAAGCTTTCTTT.